A single sample gave rise to the 8 T cell receptor beta chains below, sequenced in a study of long-term antiretroviral therapy in people with HIV (dated by TCRdb to the early 2020s). The immunoSEQ hsTCRB v3.0 assay was used at survey level resolution for TRB variable region sequencing. TCRdb holds this immuneACCESS table with in-frame rearrangements only. Some clones are missing; in checked studies, unresolved V genes explain under half, and the rest has no known cause. Here the sample has 27,000 or so clones; 80% to 90% occur a single time. The ten largest clones represent approximately 15% of the sample. The starting material was unsorted PBMCs, obtained 1.2 years after starting antiretroviral therapy. The receptor set was obtained from a man aged 45 to 65 with HIV.

The V and J genes are TRBV7-8 and TRBJ1-1; D call uncertain. With 0 bases removed from V and 4 bases from J, the gap between germline ends came to 9 bases. Per germline, CDR1 SGHVS and CDR2 FQNEAQ. The CDR3 has 14 amino acids. The chain's CDR3 is CASSLARQATEAFF. Written as DNA, the CDR3 is TGTGCCAGCAGCTTAGCCCGGCAGGCCACTGAAGCTTTCTTT.

The chain joins TRBV5-5 to TRBJ2-7, with a tentative D call TRBD2 (5 bases). Germline V gene sequence: CDR1 SGHKS, CDR2 YYEKEE (reference sequence). The CDR3 consists of 15 residues. V lost 4 bases and J 2 bases, leaving 16 bases between the germline ends. The CDR3 here is CASSPGNTLTYEQYF. The CDR3 coding sequence is TGTGCCAGCAGCCCGGGGAACACTTTAACCTACGAGCAGTACTTC.

This rearrangement joins TRBV6-1 to TRBJ2-7; TRBD1 might be the D (5 bases). CDR3 size: 15 residues. Trimming took off 4 bases at V and 3 bases at J, with 16 bases between the two ends. Germline V lookup: CDR1 MNHNS, CDR2 SASEGT. CDR3: CASSATARQSYEQYF. CDR3 sequence (DNA): TGTGCCAGCAGTGCGACGGCGAGACAGAGCTACGAGCAGTACTTC.

The chain couples TRBV28 to TRBJ2-6; TRBD1 agrees at 8 bases. The CDR3 has 17 residues. Germline trimming cut 10 bases from V and 0 bases from J; bases unmatched to any gene: 11. CDR1 is MDHEN, CDR2 SYDVKM, per germline. The chain's CDR3 is CATKQTGVSSGANVLTF. The CDR3 bases are TGTGCCACCAAACAGACAGGGGTGAGCTCTGGGGCCAACGTCCTGACTTTC.

The chain links TRBV7-6 to TRBJ2-7, with D perhaps matching TRBD1 (6 bases). With 2 bases removed from V and 3 bases from J, the gap between germline ends came to 14 bases. The CDR3 totals 15 residues. Germline lookup yields CDR1 SGHVS and CDR2 FNYEAQ. CDR3 DNA: TGTGCCAGCAGCTTACAAGCAGGGGTTGACTACGAGCAGTACTTC. Amino acid sequence: CASSLQAGVDYEQYF.

The genes are TRBV2 and TRBJ1-3; possible D gene TRBD1, 5 bases. The CDR3 has 16 amino acids. Germline V CDR1 and CDR2: SNHLY, FYNNEI. V lost 8 bases, J lost 0 bases, and 17 bases lay in between. CDR3 bases: TGTGCCAGCCGCCCGGGACTTACTGGCTCTGGAAACACCATATATTTT. Protein sequence: CASRPGLTGSGNTIYF.

The chain links TRBV28 to TRBJ2-5, with 12 positions matching TRBD1. Germline lookup yields CDR1 MDHEN and CDR2 SYDVKM. The V segment lost 5 bases and the J segment 3 bases; nucleotides outside the gene matches: 7. This CDR3 region has 16 residues. CDR3 in amino acids: CASSPAGTGGEETQYF. CDR3 sequence (DNA): TGTGCCAGCAGTCCCGCCGGGACAGGGGGCGAAGAGACCCAGTACTTC.

The chain couples TRBV27 to TRBJ1-1, with unresolved D. The CDR3 spans 11 residues. V lost 3 bases, J lost 9 bases, and 8 bases lay in between. Germline values: CDR1 MNHEY, CDR2 SMNVEV (reference sequence). The CDR3 DNA reads TGTGCCAGCAGTTTCGGTTTGAAAGCTTTCTTT. It is translated as CASSFGLKAFF.